The subject of this entry is one T cell receptor (beta chain). What it recognizes is unknown. The data were obtained in a study of memory CD4+ T cells and cytomegalovirus serostatus. General study points: Suggested: most of the CMV-linked TCR signature lies in CD4+ memory cells. Repertoires predicted CMV serostatus with median bootstrapped AUC of about 0.95.

The CDR3 sequence is 16 residues long. Germline-derived CDR1 and CDR2 are MNHEY and SVGAGI. With 0 bases removed from V and 6 bases from J, the gap between germline ends came to 17 bases. Single viable CD3+CD4+CD8-CD45RO+ cells were sorted as the memory CD4+ T cells. TCRdb's table, derived via immunoSEQ multiplex PCR, lists solely in-frame clones and lacks some. The top ten clones hold approximately 1.2% of a sample with some 45,000 clones, around 74% of them seen once. Input material: memory CD4+ T cells from blood. The receptor was derived from an adult in good health and CMV-seropositive. The rearrangement uses TRBV6-5 and TRBJ1-2, with D perhaps TRBD1 (6 bases). The CDR3 nucleotides are TGTGCCAGCAGTTACTCGGCAACGGGACAAGTGGATGGCTACACCTTC. Translated, it gives CASSYSATGQVDGYTF.